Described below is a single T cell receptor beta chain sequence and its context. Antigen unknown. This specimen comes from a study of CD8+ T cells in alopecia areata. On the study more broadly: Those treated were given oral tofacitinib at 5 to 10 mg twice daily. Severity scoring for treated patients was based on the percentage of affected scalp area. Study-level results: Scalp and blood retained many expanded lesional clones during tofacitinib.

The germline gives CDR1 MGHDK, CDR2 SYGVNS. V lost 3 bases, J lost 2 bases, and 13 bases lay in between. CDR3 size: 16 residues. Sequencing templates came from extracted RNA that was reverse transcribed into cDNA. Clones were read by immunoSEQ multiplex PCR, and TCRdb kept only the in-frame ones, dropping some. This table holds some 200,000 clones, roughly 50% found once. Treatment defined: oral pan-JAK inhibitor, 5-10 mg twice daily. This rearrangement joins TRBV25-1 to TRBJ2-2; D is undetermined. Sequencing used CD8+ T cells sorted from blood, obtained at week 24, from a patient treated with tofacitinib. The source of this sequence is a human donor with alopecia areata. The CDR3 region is CASSEERGGNTGELFF. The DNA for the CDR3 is TGTGCCAGCAGTGAGGAAAGAGGCGGCAACACCGGGGAGCTGTTTTTT.